This TCR beta chain is from a study of blood T cell repertoires in COVID-19. The wider study: Whether acute or convalescent, the COVID-19 samples came from the United States, Italy and Spain. Sources were T cells, B-cell-depleted T cells, or PBMCs; the material itself was cDNA or gDNA.

In the authors' workflow: Amplification of reference gene primers provided the estimated nucleated cell counts. Method: immunoSEQ multiplex PCR; TCRdb's copy keeps in-frame clones and lacks some. That table is the source of V, J and clone size, and D and trimming were worked out from the DNA. The sample shows about 240,000 clones, 80% to 85% of them seen only once. The CDR3 contains 13 residues. V lost 2 bases, J lost 7 bases, and 12 bases lay in between. Germline V gives CDR1 SGHRS, CDR2 YFSETQ. Source material: peripheral blood. This sequence joins TRBV5-1 and TRBJ1-2; D call uncertain. This TCR came from a woman aged 80 or over with COVID-19, enrolled during active disease. CDR3 DNA sequence: TGCGCCAGCAGCTTAGGCCCCTCGGGTGGCTACACCTTC. This encodes CASSLGPSGGYTF.